A selection of T cell receptor beta chains follows, all from one sample in a study of blood T cell repertoires in COVID-19. Assay: immunoSEQ multiplex PCR; the TCRdb copy retains only in-frame clones and omits some. The data show 150,000 or so clones, more than 75% seen once. Sequenced sample: PBMCs or T cells enriched from blood (not recorded which). The origin of the receptors is a man aged 35-49 years who had recovered from COVID-19. The CDR3 runs from the conserved cysteine through the conserved F or W. D genes are given only for firm matches. Only part of the rows carry a size: once, few, many, or a class if the clone is expanded.

clone_size d_call j_call v_call cdr3_nt cdr3_aa
. . TRBJ2-5 TRBV4-1 TGCGCCAGCAGCCAAGATCCCGGGTTTGAGACCCAGTACTTC CASSQDPGFETQYF
. TRBD1 TRBJ1-5 TRBV5-1 TGCGCCAGCAGCTTGACGGCAGGGGGAGGTCAGCCCCAGCATTTT CASSLTAGGGQPQHF
few . TRBJ1-5 TRBV19 TGTGCCAGTAGATTTAGGCGGGACCATCAGCCCCAGCATTTT CASRFRRDHQPQHF
. TRBD1 TRBJ2-5 TRBV6-5 TGTGCCAGCAGCCCCCTGGGACAGGAGAGGGAGACCCAGTACTTC CASSPLGQERETQYF
. . TRBJ1-6 TRBV7-8 TGTGCCAGCAGCTTAGCACAGGGCCTCCTCTCACCCCTCCACTTT CASSLAQGLLSPLHF
. TRBD1 TRBJ2-1 TRBV3-1/TRBV3-2 TGTGCCAGCAGCCTGTCTGACAGGGGGCAATACAATGAGCAGTTCTTC CASSLSDRGQYNEQFF
few TRBD1 TRBJ1-1 TRBV5-6 TGTGCCAGCAGCCCACAGGGGGGTCGAGCTTTCTTT CASSPQGGRAFF
. . TRBJ1-2 TRBV20-1 TGCGTCGGATCAGGAAACTATGGCTACACCTTC CVGSGNYGYTF
. . TRBJ2-1 TRBV5-5 TGTGCCAGCAGTTCTACTAGGGACTACAATGAGCAGTTCTTC CASSSTRDYNEQFF
. TRBD1 TRBJ1-3 TRBV4-1 TGCGCCAGCAGCCAGGCCTCAGGACAGGGCCACAACACCATATATTTT CASSQASGQGHNTIYF
. TRBD1 TRBJ2-1 TRBV6-5 TGTGCCAGCAGTTGGGACAGAAACTTTTACAATGAGCAGTTCTTC CASSWDRNFYNEQFF
. . TRBJ2-3 TRBV12-2 . CASRLVGWGSTSTDTQYF
. . TRBJ2-2 TRBV19 TGTGCCACGGACAGCAGGGGAAACACCGGGGAGCTGTTTTTT CATDSRGNTGELFF